This TCR beta chain came from a study of T cell changes during pregnancy in multiple sclerosis. V shed 4 bases, J shed 0 bases, and the junction held 4 bases outside the gene matches. The germline V gene has CDR1 SGHRS and CDR2 YFSETQ. This CDR3 has 17 amino acids. The repertoire was sequenced with immunoSEQ multiplex PCR; TCRdb's copy has only in-frame clones and lacks some. The data contain tens of thousands of clones, around 95% of them singletons. The receptor was derived from a female donor with multiple sclerosis, enrolled in a pregnancy study. The chain combines TRBV5-1 with TRBJ2-1; 13 bases map to TRBD2. The sequencing used CD8+ T cells from peripheral blood mononuclear cells, collected after pregnancy. CDR3 nucleotide sequence: TGCGCCAGCAGCCCAGGACTAGCGGGGGTCTCCTACAATGAGCAGTTCTTC. It translates to CASSPGLAGVSYNEQFF.